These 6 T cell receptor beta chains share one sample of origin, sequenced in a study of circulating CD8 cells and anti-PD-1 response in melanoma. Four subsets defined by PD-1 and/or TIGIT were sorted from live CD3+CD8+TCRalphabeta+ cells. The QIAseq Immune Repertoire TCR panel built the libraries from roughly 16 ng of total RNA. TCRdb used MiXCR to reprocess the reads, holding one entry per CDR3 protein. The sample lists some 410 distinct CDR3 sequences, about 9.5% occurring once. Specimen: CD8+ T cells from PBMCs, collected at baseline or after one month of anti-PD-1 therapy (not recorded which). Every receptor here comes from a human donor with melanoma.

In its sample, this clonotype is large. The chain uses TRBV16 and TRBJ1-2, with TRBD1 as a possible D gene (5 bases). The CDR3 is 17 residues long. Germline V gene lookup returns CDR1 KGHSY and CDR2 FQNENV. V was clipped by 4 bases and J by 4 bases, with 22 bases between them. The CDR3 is CASSPGGAAVGVYGYTF. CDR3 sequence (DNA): TGTGCCAGCAGCCCAGGAGGGGCAGCGGTGGGAGTCTATGGCTACACCTTC.

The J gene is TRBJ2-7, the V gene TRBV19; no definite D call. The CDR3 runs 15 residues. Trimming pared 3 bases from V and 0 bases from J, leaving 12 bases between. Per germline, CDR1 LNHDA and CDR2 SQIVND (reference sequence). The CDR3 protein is CASSISESSSYEQYF. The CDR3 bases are TGTGCCAGTAGTATTTCGGAGAGCAGCTCCTACGAGCAGTACTTC.

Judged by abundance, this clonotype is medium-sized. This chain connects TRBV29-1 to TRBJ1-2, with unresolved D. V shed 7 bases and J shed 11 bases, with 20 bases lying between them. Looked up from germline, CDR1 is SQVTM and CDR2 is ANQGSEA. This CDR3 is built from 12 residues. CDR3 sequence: CSASTGSQGYTF. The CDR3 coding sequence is TGCAGCGCCTCTACCGGGTCCCAAGGGTACACCTTC.

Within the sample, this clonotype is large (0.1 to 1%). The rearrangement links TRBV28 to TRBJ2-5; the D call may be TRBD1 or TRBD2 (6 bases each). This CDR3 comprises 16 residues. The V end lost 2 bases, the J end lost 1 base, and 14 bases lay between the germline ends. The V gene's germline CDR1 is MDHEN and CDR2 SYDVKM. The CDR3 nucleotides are TGTGCCAGCAGTTTAAGCTTAGGGGGGATCCAAGAGACCCAGTACTTC. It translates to CASSLSLGGIQETQYF.

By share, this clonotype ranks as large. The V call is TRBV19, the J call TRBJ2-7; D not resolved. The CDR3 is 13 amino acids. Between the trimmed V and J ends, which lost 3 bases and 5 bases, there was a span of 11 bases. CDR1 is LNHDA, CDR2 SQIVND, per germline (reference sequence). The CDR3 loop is CASSMGNWHEQYF. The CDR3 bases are TGTGCCAGTAGTATGGGGAACTGGCACGAGCAGTACTTC.

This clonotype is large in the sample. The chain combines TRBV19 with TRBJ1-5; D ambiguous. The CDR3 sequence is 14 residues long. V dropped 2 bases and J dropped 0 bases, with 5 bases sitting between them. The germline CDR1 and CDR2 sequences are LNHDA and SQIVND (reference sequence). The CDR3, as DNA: TGTGCCAGTAGTATACTCGATAGCAATCAGCCCCAGCATTTT. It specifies CASSILDSNQPQHF.